The 26 T cell receptor beta chains presented below share a single source sample, sequenced in a study of neoadjuvant anti-PD-1 for oral cavity cancer. Sequenced by immunoSEQ multiplex PCR; TCRdb stores in-frame clones only, minus some. This table holds several thousand clones, roughly 67% found once. The time point is: after neoadjuvant nivolumab, at surgical resection. The sample here was PBMCs, taken after nivolumab (anti-PD-1) treatment. The receptors shown here come from a person between 40 and 79 years old with oral cavity squamous cell carcinoma.

The chain carries TRBV7-6 and TRBJ2-4; tentative D call: TRBD2 (6 bases). V lost 1 base and J 9 bases, leaving 13 bases between the germline ends. This CDR3 is built from 14 residues. Germline CDR1 reads SGHVS; CDR2 reads FNYEAQ. The CDR3 DNA follows: TGTGCCAGCAGCTTAGAAGTGGAGGGAAGCATTCAGTACTTC. Its translation is CASSLEVEGSIQYF. The variable domain in full, completed from reference TRBV7-6 and TRBJ2-4, reads GAGVSQSPRYKVTKRGQDVALRCDPISGHVSLYWYRQALGQGPEFLTYFNYEAQQDKSGLPNDRFSAERPEGSISTLTIQRTEQRDSAMYRCASSLEVEGSIQYFGAGTRLSVL.

The chain combines TRBV28 with TRBJ2-7; 9 bases map to TRBD1. The CDR3 loop spans 14 amino acids. Trimming removed 6 bases from V and 2 bases from J; junction bases left unmatched: 5. The V gene's germline CDR1 is MDHEN and CDR2 SYDVKM. CDR3 nucleotide sequence: TGTGCCAGCAGCCCCGGGACAGGGCCCTACGAGCAGTACTTC. Translation: CASSPGTGPYEQYF.

The chain uses TRBV5-1 and TRBJ2-3; TRBD2 matches 10 bases. V lost 6 bases, J lost 6 bases, and 13 bases stayed unmatched. The CDR3 extends over 16 amino acids. From germline, CDR1 is SGHRS and CDR2 YFSETQ. CDR3 DNA: TGCGCCAGCAAAGCGGCTAGCGGGAGAGGGGCGGATACGCAGTATTTT. Encoded protein: CASKAASGRGADTQYF.

In DNA, the CDR3 is TGTGCCAGCAGCTTAGCGGGGACAGCCCTCAACTATGGCTACACCTTC. The encoded protein is CASSLAGTALNYGYTF. The chain uses TRBV7-8 and TRBJ1-2, with 7 bases aligning to TRBD1. This CDR3 has 16 residues. Germline trimming cut 0 bases from V and 2 bases from J; bases unmatched to any gene: 6. Germline CDR1 and CDR2: SGHVS and FQNEAQ.

The CDR3 sequence is CASSEQGNEQFF. The CDR3, as DNA: TGCGCCAGCAGTGAACAGGGGAATGAGCAGTTCTTC. V and J are TRBV10-1 and TRBJ2-1; 7 bases fit TRBD1. Germline CDR1 and CDR2: WNHNN and SYGVQD (reference sequence). V shed 3 bases and J 7 bases; nucleotides not matched to a gene: 0. The CDR3 runs to 12 residues.

The rearrangement joins TRBV27 to TRBJ2-6; D is unclear. Germline values: CDR1 MNHEY, CDR2 SMNVEV (reference sequence). V was pared by 6 bases and J by 0 bases, with 9 bases between. CDR3 size: 15 residues. CDR3 amino acids: CASRLTGSGANVLTF. CDR3 nucleotide sequence: TGTGCCAGCAGGCTGACGGGCTCTGGGGCCAACGTCCTGACTTTC.

This chain joins TRBV27 and TRBJ1-1; weak D call: TRBD1 (6 bases). The V gene lost 3 bases and the J gene lost 1 base, with 15 bases spanning the gap. The V gene's germline CDR1 is MNHEY and CDR2 SMNVEV (reference sequence). CDR3 size: 16 residues. In nucleotides, the CDR3 is TGTGCCAGCAGTTTTCTGGTCGGACAGCCGAACACTGAAGCTTTCTTT. Translating it yields CASSFLVGQPNTEAFF.

This chain connects TRBV2 to TRBJ1-1, with D maybe TRBD1 (6 bases). The germline V gene encodes CDR1 SNHLY and CDR2 FYNNEI. This CDR3 has 15 amino acids. With 1 base removed from V and 4 bases from J, the gap between germline ends came to 13 bases. DNA of the CDR3: TGTGCCAGCAGTGAAGGCGGGGGGCGTGGCACTGAAGCTTTCTTT. It codes for CASSEGGGRGTEAFF.

J is TRBJ2-5 and V is TRBV6-4; 9 nucleotides line up with TRBD2. V shed 3 bases and J 4 bases; nucleotides not matched to a gene: 6. The CDR3 covers 15 residues. Germline CDR1 and CDR2: MRHNA and SNTAGT. The CDR3 sequence: CASSESAGGSETQYF. For the CDR3, the DNA is TGTGCCAGCAGTGAATCAGCGGGGGGTTCAGAGACCCAGTACTTC.

The rearrangement uses TRBV9 and TRBJ1-1; the D gene is possibly TRBD1 (5 bases). The CDR3 totals 15 residues. Trimming removed 3 bases from V and 2 bases from J, with 14 bases in between. Per the germline V gene, CDR1 is SGDLS and CDR2 is YYNGEE. The CDR3 coding sequence is TGTGCCAGCAGCGGGGGCGCGAGGGTTAACACTGAAGCTTTCTTT. Its protein is CASSGGARVNTEAFF.

J is TRBJ2-7 and V is TRBV27, with TRBD2 as a possible D gene (5 bases). This CDR3 spans 15 amino acids. Germline lookup yields CDR1 MNHEY and CDR2 SMNVEV (reference sequence). V gave up 6 bases and J gave up 0 bases, with 15 bases separating them. CDR3 DNA sequence: TGTGCCAGCAGCCCTCGGAGCGGTTCCTCCTACGAGCAGTACTTC. Translating it yields CASSPRSGSSYEQYF.

This chain connects TRBV6-6 to TRBJ1-5; no clear D gene. Germline V lookup: CDR1 MNHNY, CDR2 SVGAGI (reference sequence). CDR3 length: 15 residues. V lost 2 bases to trimming and J lost 0 bases, with 8 bases between them. CDR3 bases: TGTGCCAGCAGTTACCCACGGGATAGCAATCAGCCCCAGCATTTT. This encodes CASSYPRDSNQPQHF.

Only a few counts were recorded for this clone. V gene TRBV5-4 combines with J gene TRBJ1-2, with unresolved D. The CDR3 spans 15 residues. Germline V gene lookup returns CDR1 SGHNT and CDR2 YYREEE (reference sequence). V shed 4 bases and J shed 4 bases, with 17 bases lying between them. CDR3 bases: TGTGCCAGCAGCCTCCCCCCCCTAGAAATCTATGGCTACACCTTC. This codes for CASSLPPLEIYGYTF.

The chain couples TRBV9 to TRBJ2-5, with unresolved D. With 0 bases removed from V and 4 bases from J, the gap between germline ends came to 13 bases. The length of the CDR3 is 15 residues. Germline V gene data show CDR1 as SGDLS and CDR2 as YYNGEE. This CDR3 is CASSVALSLGETQYF. CDR3 DNA sequence: TGTGCCAGCAGCGTAGCTCTAAGCCTAGGAGAGACCCAGTACTTC.

The chain couples TRBV2 to TRBJ2-4; 7 positions agree with TRBD2. Germline trimming cut 8 bases from V and 6 bases from J; bases unmatched to any gene: 13. This CDR3 has 15 amino acids. Germline V gene lookup returns CDR1 SNHLY and CDR2 FYNNEI. The CDR3 sequence: CASASLVGEGNIQYF. The CDR3 region has the DNA TGTGCCAGCGCGAGCTTAGTCGGGGAGGGAAACATTCAGTACTTC.

The chain has TRBV5-1 and TRBJ2-2; the D gene is possibly TRBD2 (6 bases). Germline V gene data show CDR1 as SGHRS and CDR2 as YFSETQ. V was pared by 0 bases and J by 4 bases, with 13 bases between. The CDR3 runs 16 residues. As DNA, the CDR3 is TGCGCCAGCAGCTTGGAGGGGACGGGGGTCACCGGGGAGCTGTTTTTT. Translation gives CASSLEGTGVTGELFF.

The CDR3 sequence: CASSPGRGGADTQYF. Here the CDR3 DNA reads TGCGCCAGCAGCCCCGGGCGGGGGGGCGCAGATACGCAGTATTTT. The chain combines TRBV4-1 with TRBJ2-3, with TRBD2 matching 9 bases. CDR1 MGHRA and CDR2 YSYEKL come from the germline V gene. The trim removed 4 bases at V and 4 bases at J, leaving 6 bases unmatched. This CDR3 comprises 15 residues.

The chain has TRBV7-2 and TRBJ2-3; 7 bases fit TRBD1. Germline values: CDR1 SGHTA, CDR2 FQGNSA. This CDR3 spans 16 amino acids. The trim removed 4 bases at V and 2 bases at J, leaving 9 bases unmatched. The CDR3 nucleotides read TGTGCCAGCAGCTCTTGGCGGACAGGTGCCACAGATACGCAGTATTTT. Encoded protein: CASSSWRTGATDTQYF.

This clone was found once. This chain links TRBV27 with TRBJ2-7; D is undetermined. Germline loops: CDR1 MNHEY, CDR2 SMNVEV (reference sequence). The CDR3 sequence is 15 residues long. Trimming stripped 1 base from V and 4 bases from J, with 14 bases between. CDR3 loop: CASSLYPNPVYEQYF. CDR3 nucleotide sequence: TGTGCCAGCAGTTTATACCCCAACCCAGTGTACGAGCAGTACTTC.

This sequence joins TRBV4-1 and TRBJ1-3, with D maybe TRBD1 (5 bases). CDR3 length: 17 residues. Germline V gene lookup returns CDR1 MGHRA and CDR2 YSYEKL. Trimming took off 0 bases at V and 0 bases at J, with 12 bases between the two ends. The CDR3 here is CASSQDPRGHSGNTIYF. The CDR3 DNA is TGCGCCAGCAGCCAAGACCCCCGCGGACACTCTGGAAACACCATATATTTT.

The genes are TRBV7-3 and TRBJ1-6; 7 nucleotides align to TRBD1. Trimming cost V 2 bases and J 6 bases; bases outside gene matches: 4. The germline V gene encodes CDR1 SGHTA and CDR2 FQGTGA. The CDR3 totals 15 residues. The CDR3 DNA reads as TGTGCCAGCAGCTTAGCAGGGGGTGGTAATTCACCCCTCCACTTT. Encoded protein: CASSLAGGGNSPLHF.

This clone came up a few times. J is TRBJ1-5 and V is TRBV27; D is unresolved. The V end lost 2 bases, the J end lost 6 bases, and 11 bases lay between the germline ends. Germline assignment: CDR1 MNHEY and CDR2 SMNVEV (reference sequence). CDR3 length: 14 amino acids. This chain's CDR3 is CASSLDTVSQPQHF. For the CDR3, the DNA is TGTGCCAGCAGTTTAGACACTGTAAGTCAGCCCCAGCATTTT.

The J gene is TRBJ2-6, the V gene TRBV6-1; D is perhaps TRBD1 or TRBD2 (6 bases each). V was cut by 2 bases and J by 10 bases, with 12 bases left in between. The CDR3 contains 14 residues. The germline V gene encodes CDR1 MNHNS and CDR2 SASEGT. The CDR3 DNA reads TGTGCCAGCAGTGAACGCGGGACACGAAACGTCCTGACTTTC. It translates to CASSERGTRNVLTF.

The V and J genes are TRBV7-8 and TRBJ1-4; D not certain. V lost 2 bases and J 5 bases, leaving 9 bases between the germline ends. In germline, CDR1 is SGHVS, CDR2 FQNEAQ. This CDR3 has 14 amino acids. The CDR3 DNA reads as TGTGCCAGCAGCTTATCGGGTTTCAATGAAAAACTGTTTTTT. It is translated as CASSLSGFNEKLFF.

CDR3 amino acids: CASSERGTWYEQYF. The CDR3 nucleotides read TGTGCCAGCAGTGAACGAGGGACTTGGTACGAGCAGTACTTC. The chain recombines TRBV6-1 with TRBJ2-7; D perhaps matches TRBD2 (6 bases). The CDR3 is 14 residues long. V was cut by 2 bases and J by 4 bases, with 12 bases left in between. CDR1 is MNHNS, CDR2 SASEGT, per germline.

This clone occurred once. The rearrangement links TRBV5-1 to TRBJ2-3; D not resolved. V lost 6 bases, J lost 0 bases, and 14 bases lay in between. Germline-derived CDR1 and CDR2 are SGHRS and YFSETQ. This CDR3 is built from 15 residues. The CDR3 nucleotides read TGCGCCAGCAAACCTTCGGAATTTAGCACAGATACGCAGTATTTT. It yields the protein CASKPSEFSTDTQYF.